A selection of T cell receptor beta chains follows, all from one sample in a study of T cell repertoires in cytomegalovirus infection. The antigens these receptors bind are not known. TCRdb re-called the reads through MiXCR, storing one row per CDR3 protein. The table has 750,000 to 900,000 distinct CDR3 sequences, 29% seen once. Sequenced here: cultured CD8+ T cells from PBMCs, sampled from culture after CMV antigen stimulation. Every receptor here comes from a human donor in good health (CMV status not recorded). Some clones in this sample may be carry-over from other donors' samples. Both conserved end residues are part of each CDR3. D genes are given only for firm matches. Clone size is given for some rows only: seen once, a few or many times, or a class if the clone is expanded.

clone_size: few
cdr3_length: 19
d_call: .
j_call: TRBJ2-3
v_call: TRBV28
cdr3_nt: TGTGCCAGCAGTTTATCTTCTCGGAGACGAGGAGTATCCACAGATACGCAGTATTTT
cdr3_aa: CASSLSSRRRGVSTDTQYF

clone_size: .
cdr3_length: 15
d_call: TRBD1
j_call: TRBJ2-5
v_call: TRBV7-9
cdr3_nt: TGTGCCAGCAGCTTACAGGGGGCGGTTAAAGAGACCCAGTACTTC
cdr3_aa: CASSLQGAVKETQYF

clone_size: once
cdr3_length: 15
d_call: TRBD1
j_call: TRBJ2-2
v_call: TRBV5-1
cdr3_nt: TGCGCCAGCATACCGGGACAGGGTTTCACCGGGGAGCTGTTTTTT
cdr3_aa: CASIPGQGFTGELFF

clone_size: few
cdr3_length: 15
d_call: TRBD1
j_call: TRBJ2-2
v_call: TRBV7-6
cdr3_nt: TGTGCCAGCAGCCCGACAGGGGGCTTGGGCGGGGAGCTGTTTTTT
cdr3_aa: CASSPTGGLGGELFF

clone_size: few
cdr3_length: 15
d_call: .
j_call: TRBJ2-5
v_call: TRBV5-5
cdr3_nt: TGTGCCAGCAGCTTGGAATATACCCTCCAAGAGACCCAGTACTTC
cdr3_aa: CASSLEYTLQETQYF

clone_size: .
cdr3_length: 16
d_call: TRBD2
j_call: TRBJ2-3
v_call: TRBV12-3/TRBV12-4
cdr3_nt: TGTGCCAGCAGTTTAGGGCTAGCGGGGGGGCCAGATACGCAGTATTTT
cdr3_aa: CASSLGLAGGPDTQYF

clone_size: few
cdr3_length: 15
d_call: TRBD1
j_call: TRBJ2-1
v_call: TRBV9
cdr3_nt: TGTGCCAGCAGCGTCCGACAGGGGGTCAACAATGAGCAGTTCTTC
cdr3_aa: CASSVRQGVNNEQFF

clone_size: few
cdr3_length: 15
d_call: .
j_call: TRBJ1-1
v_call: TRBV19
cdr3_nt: TGTGCCAGTATCTTAAGTGGGGCTGGGCTCGGTGAAGCTTTCTTT
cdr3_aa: CASILSGAGLGEAFF

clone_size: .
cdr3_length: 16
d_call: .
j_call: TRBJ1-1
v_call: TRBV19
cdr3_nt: TGTGCCAGTACCCAAAGGCGACAGGTAATGAACACTGAAGCTTTCTTT
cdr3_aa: CASTQRRQVMNTEAFF

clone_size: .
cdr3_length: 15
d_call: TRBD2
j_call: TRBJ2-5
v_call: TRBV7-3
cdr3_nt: TGTGCCAGCAGCTTAAGTCGGAGCGGGAGGGAGACCCAGTACTTC
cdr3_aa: CASSLSRSGRETQYF

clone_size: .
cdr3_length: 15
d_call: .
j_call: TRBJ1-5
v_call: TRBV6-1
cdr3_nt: TGTGCCAGCAATACAATAAACTATAGCAATCAGCCCCAGCATTTT
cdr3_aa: CASNTINYSNQPQHF

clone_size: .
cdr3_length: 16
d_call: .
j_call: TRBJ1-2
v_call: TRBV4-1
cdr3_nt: TGCGCCAGCAGCCAAGAGTTACAACTCCGAAACTATGGCTACACCTTC
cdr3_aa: CASSQELQLRNYGYTF

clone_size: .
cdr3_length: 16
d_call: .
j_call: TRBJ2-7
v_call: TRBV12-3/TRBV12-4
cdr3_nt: TGTGCCAGCAGCCTACCCGGTGGGCAGCGACCCTACGAGCAGTACTTC
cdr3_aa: CASSLPGGQRPYEQYF

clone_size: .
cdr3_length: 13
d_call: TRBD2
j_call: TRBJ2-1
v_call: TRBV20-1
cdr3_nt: TGCAGTGCTAAGGCGGGGGAATACAATGAGCAGTTCTTC
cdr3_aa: CSAKAGEYNEQFF

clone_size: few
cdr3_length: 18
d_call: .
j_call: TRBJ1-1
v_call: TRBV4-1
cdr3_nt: TGCGCCAGCAGCCAAGAAGTCCCGAATCTGGGGGCGCATACTGAAGCTTTCTTT
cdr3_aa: CASSQEVPNLGAHTEAFF

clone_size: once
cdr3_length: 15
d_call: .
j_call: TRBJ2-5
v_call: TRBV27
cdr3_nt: TGTGCCAGCAGTTTATGGGGCCCTCTGGGAGAGACCCAGTACTTC
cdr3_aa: CASSLWGPLGETQYF

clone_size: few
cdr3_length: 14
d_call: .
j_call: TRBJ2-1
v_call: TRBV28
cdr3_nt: TGTGCCAGCAGTTTAAGAGACAGAGTCAATGAGCAGTTCTTC
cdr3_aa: CASSLRDRVNEQFF

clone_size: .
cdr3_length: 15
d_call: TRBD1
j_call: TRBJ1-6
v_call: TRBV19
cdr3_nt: TGTGCCAGTAGTTCCCCGGGACAGGGATATTCACCCCTCCACTTT
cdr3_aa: CASSSPGQGYSPLHF

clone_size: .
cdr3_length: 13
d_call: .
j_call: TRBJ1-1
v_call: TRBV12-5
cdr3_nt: TGTGCTAGTGGTTTGTCCCAGGGCCCTGAAGCTTTCTTT
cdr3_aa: CASGLSQGPEAFF

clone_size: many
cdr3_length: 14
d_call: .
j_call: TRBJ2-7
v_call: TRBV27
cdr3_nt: TGTGCCAGCAGTCTCCGGGCCCATTTATTCGAGCAGTACTTC
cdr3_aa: CASSLRAHLFEQYF

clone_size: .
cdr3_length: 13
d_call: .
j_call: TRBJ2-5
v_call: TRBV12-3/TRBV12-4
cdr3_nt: TGTGCCAGCAGTCTAAGATACCAAGAGACCCAGTACTTC
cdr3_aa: CASSLRYQETQYF

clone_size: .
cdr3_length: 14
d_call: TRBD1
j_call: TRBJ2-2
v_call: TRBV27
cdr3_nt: TGTGCCAGCAGTGTGAACAGGGGTACCGGGGAGCTGTTTTTT
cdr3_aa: CASSVNRGTGELFF

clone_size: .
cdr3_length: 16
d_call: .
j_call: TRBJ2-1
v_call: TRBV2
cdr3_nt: TGTGCCAGCAGTGTCGGGCCCCGGGGGCCCTACAATGAGCAGTTCTTC
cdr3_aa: CASSVGPRGPYNEQFF

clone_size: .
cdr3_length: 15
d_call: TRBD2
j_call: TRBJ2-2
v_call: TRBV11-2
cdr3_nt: TGTGCCAGCAGCTACGGGGGGTCGAACACCGGGGAGCTGTTTTTT
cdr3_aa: CASSYGGSNTGELFF

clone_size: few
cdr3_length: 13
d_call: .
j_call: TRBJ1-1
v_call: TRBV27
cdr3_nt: TGTGCCAGCAGTTCCCAGGGCCTCACTGAAGCTTTCTTT
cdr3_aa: CASSSQGLTEAFF

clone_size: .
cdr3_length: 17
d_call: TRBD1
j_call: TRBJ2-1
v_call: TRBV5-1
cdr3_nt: TGCGCCAGCAGACCACTCGGACAGGCAAGCTCCTACAATGAGCAGTTCTTC
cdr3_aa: CASRPLGQASSYNEQFF

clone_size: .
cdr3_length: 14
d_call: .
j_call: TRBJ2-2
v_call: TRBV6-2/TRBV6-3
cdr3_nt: TGTGCCAGCACGACCGGGAGTTACACCGGGGAGCTGTTTTTT
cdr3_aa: CASTTGSYTGELFF

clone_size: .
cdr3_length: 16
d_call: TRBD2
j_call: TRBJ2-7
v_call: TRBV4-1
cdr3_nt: TGCGCCAGCAGCCAAGATTCCAGCGGGGCCCCTTACGAGCAGTACTTC
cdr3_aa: CASSQDSSGAPYEQYF

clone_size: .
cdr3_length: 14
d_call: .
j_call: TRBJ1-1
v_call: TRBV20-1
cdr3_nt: TGCAGTGCAGGCGGACCTCCTTCGAACACTGAAGCTTTCTTT
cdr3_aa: CSAGGPPSNTEAFF

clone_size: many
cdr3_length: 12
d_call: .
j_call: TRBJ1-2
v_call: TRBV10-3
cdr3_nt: TGTGCCATCAGTGAGTCGACTCGGGGCTACACCTTC
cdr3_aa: CAISESTRGYTF

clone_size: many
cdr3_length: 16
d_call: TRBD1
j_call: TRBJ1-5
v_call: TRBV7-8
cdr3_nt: TGTGCCAGCAGCTTAGGAGGGACAGGGGGCAATCAGCCCCAGCATTTT
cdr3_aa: CASSLGGTGGNQPQHF

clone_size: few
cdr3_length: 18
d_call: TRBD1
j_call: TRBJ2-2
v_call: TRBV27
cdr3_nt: TGTGCCAGCAGTTTACTGAGATCCGGGACAGCCTCCACCGGGGAGCTGTTTTTT
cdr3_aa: CASSLLRSGTASTGELFF

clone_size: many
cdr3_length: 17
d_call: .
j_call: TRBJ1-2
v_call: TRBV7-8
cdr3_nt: TGTGCCAGCAGCTTGTTCCGAACCGGGACCGACCACTATGGCTACACCTTC
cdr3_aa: CASSLFRTGTDHYGYTF

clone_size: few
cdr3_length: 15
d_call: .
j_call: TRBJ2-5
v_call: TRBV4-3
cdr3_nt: TGCGCCAGCAGCCAAGGAGCGGTGGGGGGAGAGACCCAGTACTTC
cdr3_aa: CASSQGAVGGETQYF

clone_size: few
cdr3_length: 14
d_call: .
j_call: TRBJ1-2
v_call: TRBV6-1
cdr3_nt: TGTGCCAGTACGGGACGTCCTGCTAACTATGGCTACACCTTC
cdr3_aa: CASTGRPANYGYTF

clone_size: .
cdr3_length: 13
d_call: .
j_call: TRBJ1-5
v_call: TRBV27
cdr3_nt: TGTGCCAGCACCGACAACCCCAATCAGCCCCAGCATTTT
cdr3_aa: CASTDNPNQPQHF

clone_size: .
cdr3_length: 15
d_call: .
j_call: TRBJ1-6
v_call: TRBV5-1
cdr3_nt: TGCGCCAGCTCCTCAGGTCCGGCGCTGAATTCACCCCTCCACTTT
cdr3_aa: CASSSGPALNSPLHF

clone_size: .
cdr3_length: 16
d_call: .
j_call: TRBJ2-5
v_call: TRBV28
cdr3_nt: TGTGCCAGCAGTTCTGGTAGCCGGGGGAGTCGGGAGACCCAGTACTTC
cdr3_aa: CASSSGSRGSRETQYF

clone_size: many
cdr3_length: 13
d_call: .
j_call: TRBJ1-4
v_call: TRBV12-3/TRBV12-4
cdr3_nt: TGTGCCAGCATCCAGGCCCCAAATGAAAAACTGTTTTTT
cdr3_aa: CASIQAPNEKLFF

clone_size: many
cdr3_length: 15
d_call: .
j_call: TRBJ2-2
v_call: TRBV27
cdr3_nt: TGTGCCAGCAGTTTATCACAGGGAGGCACCGGGGAGCTGTTTTTT
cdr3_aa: CASSLSQGGTGELFF

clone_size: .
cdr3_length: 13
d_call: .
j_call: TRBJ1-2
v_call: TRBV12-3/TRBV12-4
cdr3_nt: TGTGCCAGCAGTTTCTTAGCTGACTATGGCTACACCTTC
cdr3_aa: CASSFLADYGYTF

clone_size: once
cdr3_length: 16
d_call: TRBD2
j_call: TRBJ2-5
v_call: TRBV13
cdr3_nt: TGTGCCAGCAGCTTAGGCCCGCGGGGGTACCAAGAGACCCAGTACTTC
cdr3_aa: CASSLGPRGYQETQYF

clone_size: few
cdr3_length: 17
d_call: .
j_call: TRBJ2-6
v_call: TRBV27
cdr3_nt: TGTGCCAGCAGTTTATCAGGGGGGCTATCTGGGGCCAACGTCCTGACTTTC
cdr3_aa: CASSLSGGLSGANVLTF

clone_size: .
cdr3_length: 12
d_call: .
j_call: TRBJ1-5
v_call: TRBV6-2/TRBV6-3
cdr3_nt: TGTGCCAGCAGTTACTTCGGGCAGCCCCAGCATTTT
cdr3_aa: CASSYFGQPQHF

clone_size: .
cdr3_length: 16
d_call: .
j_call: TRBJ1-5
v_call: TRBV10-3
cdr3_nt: TGTGCCATCAGTAAAGAGGACTTTAGACAGAATCAGCCCCAGCATTTT
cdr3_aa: CAISKEDFRQNQPQHF

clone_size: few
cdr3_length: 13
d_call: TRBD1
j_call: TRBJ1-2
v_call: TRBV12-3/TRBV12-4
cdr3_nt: TGTGCCAGCAGTTGGACAGGGGGCGGCGGCTACACCTTC
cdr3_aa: CASSWTGGGGYTF

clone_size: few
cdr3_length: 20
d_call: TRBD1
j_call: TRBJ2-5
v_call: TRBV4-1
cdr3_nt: TGCGCCAGCAGCCAAGTGGTCTCCGGGACAGGGGTTGGCCTCCAAGAGACCCAGTACTTC
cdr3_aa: CASSQVVSGTGVGLQETQYF

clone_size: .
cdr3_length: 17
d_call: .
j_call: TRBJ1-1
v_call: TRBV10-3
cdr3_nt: TGTGCCATCAGTGAGTTTCGACAGGTAGGTGAGAACACTGAAGCTTTCTTT
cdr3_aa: CAISEFRQVGENTEAFF

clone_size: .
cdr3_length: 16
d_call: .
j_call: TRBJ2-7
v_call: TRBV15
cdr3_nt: TGTGCCACCAGCAGTCGACAGACCCCCTATATTTACGAGCAGTACTTC
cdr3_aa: CATSSRQTPYIYEQYF

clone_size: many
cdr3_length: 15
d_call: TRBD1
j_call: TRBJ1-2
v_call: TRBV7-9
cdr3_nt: TGTGCCAGCAGCTTAAGAACAGGGGGTCCCTATGGCTACACCTTC
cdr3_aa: CASSLRTGGPYGYTF

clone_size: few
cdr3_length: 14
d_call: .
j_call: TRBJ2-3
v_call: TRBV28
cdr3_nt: TGTGCCAGCACCCAGAGGAGCCACACAGATACGCAGTATTTT
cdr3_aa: CASTQRSHTDTQYF

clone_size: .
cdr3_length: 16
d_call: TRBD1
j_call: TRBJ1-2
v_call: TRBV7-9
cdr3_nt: TGTGCCAGCAGCCCCCGGGACAGCCCCTATCGGGATGGCTACACCTTC
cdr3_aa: CASSPRDSPYRDGYTF

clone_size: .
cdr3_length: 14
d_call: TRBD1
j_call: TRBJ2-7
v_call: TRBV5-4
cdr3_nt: TGTGCCAGCAGGCCTGACAGGGGGCTATACGAGCAGTACTTC
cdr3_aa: CASRPDRGLYEQYF

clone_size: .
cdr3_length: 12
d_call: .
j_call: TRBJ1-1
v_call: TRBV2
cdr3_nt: TGTGCCAGCACGGGTACCTCTACTGAAGCTTTCTTT
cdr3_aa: CASTGTSTEAFF

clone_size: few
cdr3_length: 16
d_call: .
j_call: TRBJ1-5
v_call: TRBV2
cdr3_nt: TGTGCCAGCAGTGAAACTGAGGGAGGGAGCAATCAGCCCCAGCATTTT
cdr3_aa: CASSETEGGSNQPQHF